The following is a T cell receptor (beta chain) sequence with its context. CDR1 and CDR2 (germline): SEHNR, FQNEAQ (reference sequence). The CDR3 runs 17 residues. The V gene lost 5 bases and the J gene lost 1 base, with 18 bases spanning the gap. This entry belongs to a study of blood T cell repertoires in COVID-19. The assay was immunoSEQ multiplex PCR, and TCRdb's table has in-frame clones only and misses some. This table has about 40,000 clones, about 90% appearing once. This receptor was obtained from a woman aged 70-85 years with acute or convalescent COVID-19. The chain recombines TRBV7-9 with TRBJ1-3; D possibly corresponds to TRBD1 (6 bases). Material: peripheral blood. The CDR3 region is CASSPGHLALSGNTIYF. DNA of the CDR3: TGTGCCAGCAGCCCGGGACACCTCGCTTTGTCTGGAAACACCATATATTTT.